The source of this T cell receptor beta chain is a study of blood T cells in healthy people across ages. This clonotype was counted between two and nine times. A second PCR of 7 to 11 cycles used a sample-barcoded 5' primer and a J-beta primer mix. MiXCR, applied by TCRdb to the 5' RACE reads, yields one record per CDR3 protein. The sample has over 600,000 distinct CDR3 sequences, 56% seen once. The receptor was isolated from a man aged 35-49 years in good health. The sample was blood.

The CDR3, as DNA: TGTGCCAGCAGCTTAGTACAGACAGATACGCAGTATTTT. Translated, it gives CASSLVQTDTQYF. The rearrangement uses TRBV7-3 and TRBJ2-3, with D hard to call. CDR3 length: 13 amino acids. Trimming pared 2 bases from V and 3 bases from J, leaving 6 bases between. The germline gives CDR1 SGHTA, CDR2 FQGTGA.